A single T cell receptor beta chain is shown here with its context. Profiling relied on immunoSEQ multiplex PCR, and the TCRdb table lists in-frame clones only, not all of them. The sample records around 99,000 clones, roughly 92% being singletons. The data were obtained in a study of T cell changes during pregnancy in multiple sclerosis. V lost 3 bases and J lost 4; bases outside the gene matches: 4. CDR3 length: 15 residues. Germline loops: CDR1 MNHNS, CDR2 SASEGT. V gene TRBV6-1 combines with J gene TRBJ2-3; 10 bases map to TRBD2. The material sequenced was peripheral blood, taken in the third trimester of pregnancy. The TCR sequence derives from a female donor in good health, enrolled as a control in a pregnancy study. The CDR3 is CASSESSGGPDTQYF. The DNA for the CDR3 is TGTGCCAGCAGTGAGTCTAGCGGGGGACCAGATACGCAGTATTTT.